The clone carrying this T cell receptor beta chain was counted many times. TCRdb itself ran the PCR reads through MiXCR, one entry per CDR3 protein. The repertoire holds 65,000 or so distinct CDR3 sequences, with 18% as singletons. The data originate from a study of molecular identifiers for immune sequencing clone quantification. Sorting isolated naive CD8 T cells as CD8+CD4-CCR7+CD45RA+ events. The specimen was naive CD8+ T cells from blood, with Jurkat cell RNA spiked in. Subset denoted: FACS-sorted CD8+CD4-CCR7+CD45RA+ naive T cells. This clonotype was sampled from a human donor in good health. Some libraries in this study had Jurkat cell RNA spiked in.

CDR3 nucleotide sequence: TGTGCCGTAGGGGGGACAGAGAGCTCTGGGGCCAACGTCCTGACTTTC. It codes for CAVGGTESSGANVLTF. The chain employs TRBV2 and TRBJ2-6, with D maybe TRBD1 (7 bases). CDR3 length: 16 residues. V lost 11 bases to trimming and J lost 0 bases, with 17 bases between them. The germline V gene encodes CDR1 SNHLY and CDR2 FYNNEI.